This T cell receptor (beta chain) is from a study of blood T cell repertoires in COVID-19. Study context: Whether acute or convalescent, the COVID-19 samples came from the United States, Italy and Spain.

The CDR3 length is 13 residues. V dropped 5 bases and J dropped 0 bases, with 4 bases sitting between them. Germline CDR1 reads LGHNA; CDR2 reads YSLEER. Participants were aged about 18 to 89 years, lived in over 20 US areas, and enrolled virtually. Participant-reported clinical history was the basis for cohort assignment. This clone came up a few times. The authors' processing: For nucleated cells, counts were estimated from reference gene primer amplification. Sequenced by immunoSEQ multiplex PCR; TCRdb stores in-frame clones only, minus some. The V and J calls and clone size were taken over from that table, and D and trimming were inferred from the DNA. This table has 200,000 or so clones, 65% to 90% appearing once.

The gene calls are TRBV4-3 and TRBJ2-2; D is ambiguous. The source material was PBMCs or T cells enriched from blood (not recorded which). This TCR was recovered from a woman aged 40 to 55 with acute COVID-19. CDR3: CASSDSNTGELFF. The CDR3 nucleotides are TGCGCCAGCAGCGACTCGAACACCGGGGAGCTGTTTTTT.